This TCR beta chain originates from a study of blood T cell repertoires in COVID-19. Germline CDR1 is MNHNY and CDR2 is SVGAGI (reference sequence). The V end was cut by 8 bases, the J end by 8 bases, with 21 bases between. This CDR3 has 14 residues. Sequencing used immunoSEQ multiplex PCR; TCRdb keeps in-frame clones, though not all of them. The sample has roughly 230,000 clones, around 87% seen once; the top ten hold under 2.5%. V gene TRBV6-6 combines with J gene TRBJ1-2; tentatively, D is TRBD1 (6 bases). The source of this sequence is a woman in her fifties or sixties with COVID-19, enrolled during active disease. The sequenced sample was peripheral blood. The CDR3 nucleotides read TGTGCCAGCGGGCGGGGGCAAACTCAGGGAGGCTACACCTTC. Its protein is CASGRGQTQGGYTF.